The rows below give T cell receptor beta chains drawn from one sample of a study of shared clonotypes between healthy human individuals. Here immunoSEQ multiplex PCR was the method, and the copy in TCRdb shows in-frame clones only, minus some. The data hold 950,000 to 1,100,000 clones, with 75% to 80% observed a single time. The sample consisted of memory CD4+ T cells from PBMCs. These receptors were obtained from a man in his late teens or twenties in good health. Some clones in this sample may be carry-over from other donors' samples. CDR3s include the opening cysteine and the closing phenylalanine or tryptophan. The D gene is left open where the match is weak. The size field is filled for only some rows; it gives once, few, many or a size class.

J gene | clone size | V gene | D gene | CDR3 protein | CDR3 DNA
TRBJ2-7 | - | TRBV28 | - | CASSNTLGPNLNEQYF | TGTGCCAGCAGTAATACCTTGGGACCCAATTTGAACGAGCAGTACTTC
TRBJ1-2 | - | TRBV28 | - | CASQGQGLGYTF | TGTGCCAGCCAGGGGCAGGGGTTGGGCTACACCTTC
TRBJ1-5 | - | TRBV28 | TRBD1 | CASSPWTGHQPQHF | TGTGCCAGCAGTCCGTGGACAGGGCACCAGCCCCAGCATTTT
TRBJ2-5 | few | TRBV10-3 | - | CAISESNSDRAWVETQYF | TGTGCCATCAGTGAGTCGAATTCGGACCGGGCATGGGTGGAGACCCAGTACTTC
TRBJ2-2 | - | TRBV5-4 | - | CASSRKDRKNTGELFF | TGTGCCAGCAGCCGAAAAGACAGAAAGAACACCGGGGAGCTGTTTTTT
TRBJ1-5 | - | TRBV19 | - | CASSRDSNQPQHF | TGTGCCAGTAGTCGGGACAGCAATCAGCCCCAGCATTTT
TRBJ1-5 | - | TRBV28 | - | CASRSTGLSNQPQHF | TGTGCCAGCAGAAGTACAGGGTTAAGCAATCAGCCCCAGCATTTT
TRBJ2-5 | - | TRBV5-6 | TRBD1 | CASSLVGQGQETQYF | TGTGCCAGCAGCTTGGTGGGACAGGGGCAAGAGACCCAGTACTTC
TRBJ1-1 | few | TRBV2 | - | CASGEEVGTEAFF | TGTGCCAGCGGCGAGGAGGTCGGCACTGAAGCTTTCTTT
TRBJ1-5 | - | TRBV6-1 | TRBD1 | CASSDRTGTINQPQHF | TGTGCCAGCAGTGATCGGACAGGGACTATCAATCAGCCCCAGCATTTT
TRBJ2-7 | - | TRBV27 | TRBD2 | CASGSPGLASYEQYF | TGTGCCAGCGGAAGCCCGGGACTAGCCTCCTACGAGCAGTACTTC
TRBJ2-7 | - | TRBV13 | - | CASSLSRTYEQYF | TGTGCCAGCAGCCTAAGTAGGACGTACGAGCAGTACTTC
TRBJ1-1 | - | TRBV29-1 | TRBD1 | CSVVGQGRWTEAFF | TGCAGCGTTGTTGGACAGGGGAGGTGGACTGAAGCTTTCTTT
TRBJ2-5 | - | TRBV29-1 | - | CSVVPGMETQYF | TGCAGCGTTGTTCCAGGGATGGAGACCCAGTACTTC
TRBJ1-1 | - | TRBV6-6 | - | CASSNRVVAFF | TGTGCCAGCAGTAACAGGGTGGTAGCTTTCTTT
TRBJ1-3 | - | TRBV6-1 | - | CASSEAIGVGGNTIYF | TGTGCCAGCAGTGAAGCTATAGGGGTGGGCGGAAACACCATATATTTT
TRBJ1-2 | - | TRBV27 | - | CASTDGYGYTF | TGTGCCAGCACCGATGGGTATGGCTACACCTTC
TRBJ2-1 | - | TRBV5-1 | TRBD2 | CASSSLTSGSSDEQFF | TGCGCCAGCAGCTCCCTGACTAGCGGGAGTAGCGATGAGCAGTTCTTC
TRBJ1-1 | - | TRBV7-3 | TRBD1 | CASSTRDRDDRLNTEAFF | TGTGCCAGCAGCACACGGGACAGGGACGATAGATTGAACACTGAAGCTTTCTTT
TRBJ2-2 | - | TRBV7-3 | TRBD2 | CASSSGGGAYTGELFF | TGTGCCAGCAGCTCGGGAGGTGGGGCCTACACCGGGGAGCTGTTTTTT
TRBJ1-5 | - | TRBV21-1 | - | CASSKVRGARGNQPQHF | TGTGCCAGCAGCAAAGTACGGGGGGCGCGGGGCAATCAGCCCCAGCATTTT
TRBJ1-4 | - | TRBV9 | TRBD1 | CASSVRQGFEKLFF | TGTGCCAGCAGCGTAAGACAGGGTTTTGAAAAACTGTTTTTT
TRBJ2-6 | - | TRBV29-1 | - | CSVEVTANVLTF | TGCAGCGTTGAAGTCACAGCCAACGTCCTGACTTTC
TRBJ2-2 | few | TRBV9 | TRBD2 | CASSGPREENTGELFF | TGTGCCAGCAGCGGGCCGCGGGAGGAGAACACCGGGGAGCTGTTTTTT
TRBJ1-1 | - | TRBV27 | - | CASSFFGAGDTEAFF | TGTGCCAGCAGTTTTTTCGGGGCGGGGGACACTGAAGCTTTCTTT
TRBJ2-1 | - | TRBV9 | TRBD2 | CASSLPSGSNEQFF | TGTGCCAGCAGCCTACCTAGCGGGAGCAATGAGCAGTTCTTC
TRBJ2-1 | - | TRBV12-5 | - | CASGLSSNREIYNEQFF | TGTGCTAGTGGTTTGTCGTCTAACCGGGAGATCTACAATGAGCAGTTCTTC
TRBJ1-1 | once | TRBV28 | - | CASSRTDWGTEAFF | TGTGCCAGCAGCCGGACAGATTGGGGCACTGAAGCTTTCTTT
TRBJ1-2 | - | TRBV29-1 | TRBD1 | CSVETGAVAGYTF | TGCAGCGTTGAGACAGGGGCGGTCGCTGGCTACACCTTC
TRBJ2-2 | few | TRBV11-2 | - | CASSPGDFFTMDTGELFF | TGTGCCAGCAGCCCAGGGGACTTCTTTACCATGGACACCGGGGAGCTGTTTTTT
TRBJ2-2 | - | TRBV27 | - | CASSRRFGGALTGELFF | TGTGCCAGCAGTAGAAGGTTCGGCGGGGCTCTAACCGGGGAGCTGTTTTTT
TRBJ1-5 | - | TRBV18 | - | CASSLQPGQTNQPQHF | TGTGCCAGCTCACTGCAACCGGGACAAACCAATCAGCCCCAGCATTTT
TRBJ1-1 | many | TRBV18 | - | CASSPRGSEGFF | TGTGCCAGCTCACCCAGGGGTTCGGAGGGTTTCTTT
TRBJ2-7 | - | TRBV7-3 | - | CASSLSLASYEQYF | TGTGCCAGCAGCTTGTCACTAGCCTCCTACGAGCAGTACTTC
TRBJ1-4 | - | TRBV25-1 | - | CASSGTLGNEKLFF | TGTGCCAGCAGTGGGACTCTGGGGAATGAAAAACTGTTTTTT
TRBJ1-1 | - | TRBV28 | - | CASRTPDRATEAFF | TGTGCCAGCAGAACCCCAGACAGAGCCACTGAAGCTTTCTTT
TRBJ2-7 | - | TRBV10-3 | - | CAISEGQGTYEQYF | TGTGCCATCAGTGAGGGGCAGGGGACCTACGAGCAGTACTTC
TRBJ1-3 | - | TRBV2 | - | CATNVFSGNTIYF | TGTGCTACGAACGTTTTCTCTGGAAACACCATATATTTT
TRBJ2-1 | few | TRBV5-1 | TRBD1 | CASSWKGQDNEQFF | TGCGCCAGCAGCTGGAAAGGACAGGACAATGAGCAGTTCTTC
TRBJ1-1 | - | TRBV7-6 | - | CASSLDLGGHRNTEAFF | TGTGCCAGCAGCTTAGATTTGGGCGGCCATCGGAACACTGAAGCTTTCTTT
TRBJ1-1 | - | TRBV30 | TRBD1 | CAWSVTGGYEAFF | TGTGCCTGGAGTGTGACAGGGGGTTATGAAGCTTTCTTT
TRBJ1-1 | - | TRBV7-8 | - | CASSFLQGRDEAFF | TGTGCCAGCAGCTTTCTACAGGGAAGAGATGAAGCTTTCTTT
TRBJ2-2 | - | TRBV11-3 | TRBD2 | CASSPLAGGRTGELFF | TGTGCCAGCAGCCCCTTAGCGGGAGGGAGGACCGGGGAGCTGTTTTTT
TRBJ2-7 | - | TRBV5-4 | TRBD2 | CASSLGISGSRYEQYF | TGTGCCAGCAGCTTGGGTATTAGCGGGAGTAGGTACGAGCAGTACTTC
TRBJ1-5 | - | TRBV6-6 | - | CASSSVPESVGGQHF | TGTGCCAGCAGTTCGGTCCCAGAGTCCGTAGGGGGACAGCATTTT